This T cell receptor beta chain was identified in a study of cytomegalovirus exposure and HLA in healthy donors. On the study more broadly: The 110 or so validation repertoires used the same platform as the 666 first-cohort repertoires, a later analysis reported.

Separate from the approximately 700-subject first cohort was the roughly 130-subject validation cohort, to which the donors belonged. The assay was immunoSEQ multiplex PCR, and TCRdb's table has in-frame clones only and misses some. The sample lists about 110,000 clones, more than 90% occurring once. Germline loops: CDR1 MDHEN, CDR2 SYDVKM. The CDR3 runs 15 residues. The germline V and J ends were trimmed by 8 bases and 1 base, with 18 bases remaining between them. This chain connects TRBV28 to TRBJ2-7; D call uncertain. The source is a young woman in good health and CMV-seronegative. The sequenced sample was PBMCs. CDR3 loop: CASSSPQAGSYEQYF. The DNA for the CDR3 is TGTGCCAGCTCCTCGCCCCAGGCAGGATCCTACGAGCAGTACTTC.